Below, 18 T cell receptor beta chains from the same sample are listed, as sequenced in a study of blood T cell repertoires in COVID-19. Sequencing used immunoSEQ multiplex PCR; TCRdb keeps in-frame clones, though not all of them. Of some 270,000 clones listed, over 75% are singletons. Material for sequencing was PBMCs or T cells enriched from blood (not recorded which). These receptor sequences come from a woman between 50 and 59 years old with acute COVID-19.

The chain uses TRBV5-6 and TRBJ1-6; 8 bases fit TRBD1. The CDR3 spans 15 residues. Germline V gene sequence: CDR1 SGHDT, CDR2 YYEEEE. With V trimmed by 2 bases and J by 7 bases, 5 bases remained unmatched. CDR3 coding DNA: TGTGCCAGCAGCTTCACAGGGGGATTAAATTCACCCCTCCACTTT. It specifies CASSFTGGLNSPLHF.

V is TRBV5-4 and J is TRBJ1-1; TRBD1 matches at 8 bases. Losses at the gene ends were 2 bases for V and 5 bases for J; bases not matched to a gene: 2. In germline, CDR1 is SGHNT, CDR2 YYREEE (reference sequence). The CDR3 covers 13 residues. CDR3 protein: CASSFDRGTEAFF. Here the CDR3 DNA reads TGTGCCAGCAGCTTTGACAGGGGTACTGAAGCTTTCTTT. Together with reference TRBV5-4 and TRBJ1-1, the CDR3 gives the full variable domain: ETGVTQSPTHLIKTRGQQVTLRCSSQSGHNTVSWYQQALGQGPQFIFQYYREEENGRGNFPPRFSGLQFPNYSSELNVNALELDDSALYLCASSFDRGTEAFFGQGTRLTVV.

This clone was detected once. The CDR3 sequence: CASSLVRTHYGYTF. The CDR3, as DNA: TGTGCCAGCAGCTTAGTTAGGACTCACTATGGCTACACCTTC. The V and J genes are TRBV7-2 and TRBJ1-2; no clear D. The CDR3 runs to 14 residues. V was cut by 1 base and J by 3 bases, with 9 bases left in between. Looked up from germline, CDR1 is SGHTA and CDR2 is FQGNSA.

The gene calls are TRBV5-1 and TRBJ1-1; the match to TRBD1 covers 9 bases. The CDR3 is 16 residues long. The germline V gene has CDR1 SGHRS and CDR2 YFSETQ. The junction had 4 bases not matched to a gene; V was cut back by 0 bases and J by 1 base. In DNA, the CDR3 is TGCGCCAGCAGCTTGGGGGGACAGGGCTGGAACACTGAAGCTTTCTTT. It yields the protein CASSLGGQGWNTEAFF.

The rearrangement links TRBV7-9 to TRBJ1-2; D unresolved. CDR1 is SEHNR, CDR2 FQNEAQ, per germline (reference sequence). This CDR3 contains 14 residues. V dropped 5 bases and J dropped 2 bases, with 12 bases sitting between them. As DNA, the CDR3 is TGTGCCAGCAGCCCTGGTCAGAAGAACTATGGCTACACCTTC. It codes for CASSPGQKNYGYTF.

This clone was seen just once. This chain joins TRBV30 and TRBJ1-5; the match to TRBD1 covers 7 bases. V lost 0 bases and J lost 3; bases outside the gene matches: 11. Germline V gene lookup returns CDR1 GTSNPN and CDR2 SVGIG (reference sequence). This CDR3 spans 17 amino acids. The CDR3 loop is CAWSVSSGQALNQPQHF. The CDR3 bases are TGTGCCTGGAGTGTATCCTCAGGACAGGCCCTCAATCAGCCCCAGCATTTT.

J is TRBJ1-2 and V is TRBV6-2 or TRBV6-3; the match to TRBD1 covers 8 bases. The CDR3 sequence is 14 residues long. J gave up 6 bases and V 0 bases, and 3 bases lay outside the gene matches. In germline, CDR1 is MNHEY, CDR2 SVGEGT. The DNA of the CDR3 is TGTGCCAGCAGTTACTCGACAGGGGCTAATGGCTACACCTTC. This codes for CASSYSTGANGYTF.

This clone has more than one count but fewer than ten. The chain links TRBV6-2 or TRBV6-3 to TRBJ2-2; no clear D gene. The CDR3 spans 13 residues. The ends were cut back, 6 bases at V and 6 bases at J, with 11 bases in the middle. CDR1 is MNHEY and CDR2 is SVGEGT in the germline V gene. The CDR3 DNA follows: TGTGCCAGCAGCCCCACCAGGTCCGGGGAGCTGTTTTTT. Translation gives CASSPTRSGELFF.

The CDR3: CSASSRTGSTDTQYF. The CDR3 DNA is TGCAGTGCTAGTTCCAGGACAGGGAGCACAGATACGCAGTATTTT. The chain employs TRBV20-1 and TRBJ2-3, with 8 bases that match TRBD1. Germline assignment: CDR1 DFQATT and CDR2 SNEGSKA (reference sequence). After removal of 3 bases from V and 0 bases from J, the junction contained 5 bases not matched to a gene. This CDR3 spans 15 amino acids.

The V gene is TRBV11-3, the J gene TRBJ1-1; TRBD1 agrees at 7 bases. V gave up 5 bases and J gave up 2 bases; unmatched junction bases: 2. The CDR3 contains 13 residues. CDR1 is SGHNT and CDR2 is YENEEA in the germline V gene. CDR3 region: CASSQGVNTEAFF. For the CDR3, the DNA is TGTGCCAGCAGCCAGGGGGTAAACACTGAAGCTTTCTTT.

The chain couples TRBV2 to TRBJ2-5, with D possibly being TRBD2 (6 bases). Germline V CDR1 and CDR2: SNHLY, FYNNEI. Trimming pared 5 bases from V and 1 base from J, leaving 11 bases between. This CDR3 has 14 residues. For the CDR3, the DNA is TGTGCCAGCAGTTCCGGGACTTCCCAAGAGACCCAGTACTTC. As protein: CASSSGTSQETQYF.

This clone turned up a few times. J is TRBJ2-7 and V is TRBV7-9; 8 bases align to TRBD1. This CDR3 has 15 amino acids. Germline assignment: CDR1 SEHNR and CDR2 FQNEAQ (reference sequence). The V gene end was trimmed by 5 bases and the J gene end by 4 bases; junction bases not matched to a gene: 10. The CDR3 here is CASSNIRDRPYEQYF. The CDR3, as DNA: TGTGCCAGCAGCAACATCCGGGACAGGCCGTACGAGCAGTACTTC.

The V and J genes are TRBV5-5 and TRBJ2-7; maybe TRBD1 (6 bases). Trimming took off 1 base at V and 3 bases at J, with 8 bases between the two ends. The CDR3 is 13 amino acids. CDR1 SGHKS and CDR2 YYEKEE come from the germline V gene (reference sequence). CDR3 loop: CASSLTGFYEQYF. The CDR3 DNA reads TGTGCCAGCAGCTTGACAGGGTTCTACGAGCAGTACTTC. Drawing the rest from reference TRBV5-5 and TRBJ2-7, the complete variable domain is DAGVTQSPTHLIKTRGQQVTLRCSPISGHKSVSWYQQVLGQGPQFIFQYYEKEERGRGNFPDRFSARQFPNYSSELNVNALLLGDSALYLCASSLTGFYEQYFGPGTRLTVT.

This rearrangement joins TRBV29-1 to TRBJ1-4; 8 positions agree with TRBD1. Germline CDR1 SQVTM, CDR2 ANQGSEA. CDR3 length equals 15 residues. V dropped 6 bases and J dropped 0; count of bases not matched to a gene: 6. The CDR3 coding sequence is TGCAGCGTGAGAGACAGGGGACCAACTAATGAAAAACTGTTTTTT. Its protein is CSVRDRGPTNEKLFF.

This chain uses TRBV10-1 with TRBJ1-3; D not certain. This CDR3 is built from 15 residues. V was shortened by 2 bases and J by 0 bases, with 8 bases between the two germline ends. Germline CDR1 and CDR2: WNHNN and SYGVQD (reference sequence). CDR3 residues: CASSETPSSGNTIYF. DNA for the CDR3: TGCGCCAGCAGTGAGACCCCCAGCTCTGGAAACACCATATATTTT.

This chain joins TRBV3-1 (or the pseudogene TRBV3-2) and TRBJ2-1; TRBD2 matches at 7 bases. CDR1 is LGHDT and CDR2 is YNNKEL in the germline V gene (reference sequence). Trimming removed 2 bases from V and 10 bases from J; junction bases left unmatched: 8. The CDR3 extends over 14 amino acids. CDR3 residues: CASSQSSGGKEQFF. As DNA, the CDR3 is TGTGCCAGCAGCCAAAGTTCCGGGGGGAAAGAGCAGTTCTTC.

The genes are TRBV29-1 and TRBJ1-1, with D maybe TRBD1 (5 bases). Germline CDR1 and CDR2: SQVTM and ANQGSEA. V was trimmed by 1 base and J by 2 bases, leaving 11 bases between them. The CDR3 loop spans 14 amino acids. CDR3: CSVEGVRVNTEAFF. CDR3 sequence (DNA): TGCAGCGTTGAAGGTGTCAGGGTTAACACTGAAGCTTTCTTT.

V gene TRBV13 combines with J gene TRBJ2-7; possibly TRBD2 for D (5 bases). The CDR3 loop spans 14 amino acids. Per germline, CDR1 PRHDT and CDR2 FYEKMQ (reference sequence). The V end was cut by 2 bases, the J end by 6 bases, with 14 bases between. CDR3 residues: CASSLKVPRGEQYF. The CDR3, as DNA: TGTGCCAGCAGCTTAAAGGTCCCCCGGGGCGAGCAGTACTTC.